This T cell receptor beta chain was retrieved from a study of blood T cell repertoires in COVID-19. As for the study in general: Donors in the United States, Italy and Spain gave samples during acute or convalescent COVID-19. Sample material is recorded as cDNA or gDNA derived from T cells, B-cell-depleted T cells, or PBMCs.

Germline values: CDR1 MNHEY, CDR2 SVGAGI. The V end lost 0 bases, the J end lost 11 bases, and 13 bases lay between the germline ends. The CDR3 spans 13 residues. Seattle patients were enrolled during active infection and followed longitudinally. As handled by the study authors: How many nucleated cells were present was estimated from reference gene primer amplification. Sequenced by immunoSEQ multiplex PCR; TCRdb stores in-frame clones only, minus some. The V and J calls and clone size come from that table; D and trimming were worked out from the DNA. The sample yields around 50,000 clones, around nine tenths seen once. This clone has a handful of counts.

The receptor's source is a woman aged 55-75 years with COVID-19, enrolled during active disease. This chain joins TRBV6-5 and TRBJ1-2; D unresolved. The sequenced sample consisted of peripheral blood. CDR3 coding DNA: TGTGCCAGCAGTTACTCGATTGAGGCTATATACACCTTC. Encoded protein: CASSYSIEAIYTF.